Sequencing of this TCR beta chain was carried out in a study of shared clonotypes between healthy human individuals. This table comes from immunoSEQ multiplex PCR, and its TCRdb copy is limited to in-frame clones, with some not included. Among under 2.5 million clones listed, 85% to 95% were seen once. Germline CDR1 MGHRA, CDR2 YSYEKL. The CDR3 covers 17 residues. V lost 0 bases and J lost 0, with 12 bases in between. A split of CD4+ cells into CD45RA+ naive and CD45RA-negative memory subsets was performed. The TCR comes from a man aged 18 to 30 in good health. Some clones in this sample may be carry-over from other donors' samples. This chain connects TRBV4-1 to TRBJ1-3; unclear D gene. The source material was naive CD4+ T cells from PBMCs. Noted subset: CD45RA+ positively selected. DNA for the CDR3: TGCGCCAGCAGCCAAGATCTGGGCAGCTTCTCTGGAAACACCATATATTTT. This codes for CASSQDLGSFSGNTIYF.